The 5 T cell receptor beta chains below come from one sample, sequenced in a study of T-cell reconstitution after alpha-beta-depleted transplantation in children. During its preparation, the TCRbeta library received unique molecular identifiers. TCRdb redid the calling of the PCR reads with MiXCR, one entry per CDR3 protein. The sample comprises hundreds of thousands of distinct CDR3 sequences, around 12% of which are singletons, and roughly 0.77% rests with the top ten. The sequencing used PBMCs, collected before TCRalphabeta/CD19-depleted stem cell transplant. The source is a girl aged 2-10 years with congenital amegakaryocytic thrombocytopenia, due to receive a stem cell transplant.

This clonotype was picked up many times. The chain joins TRBV5-1 to TRBJ1-1, with TRBD1 identical over 9 bases. CDR3 length equals 15 residues. Germline lookup yields CDR1 SGHRS and CDR2 YFSETQ. Trimming removed 4 bases from V and 1 base from J; junction bases left unmatched: 5. The CDR3 DNA reads TGCGCCAGCAGCCACGGACAGGGGACGAACACTGAAGCTTTCTTT. Its protein product is CASSHGQGTNTEAFF.

This sequence joins TRBV5-4 and TRBJ2-1; 8 bases align to TRBD2. CDR3 length equals 12 residues. V trimming: 0 bases; J trimming: 13 bases; junction bases outside the gene matches: 3. CDR1 and CDR2 (germline): SGHNT, YYREEE (reference sequence). CDR3 coding DNA: TGTGCCAGCAGCTTGGGACGGGAGGGCCAGTTCTTC. The encoded protein is CASSLGREGQFF.

The rearrangement uses TRBV5-1 and TRBJ2-3; 7 bases fit TRBD2. The CDR3 loop spans 16 amino acids. V lost 2 bases and J lost 6; bases outside the gene matches: 12. The germline V gene encodes CDR1 SGHRS and CDR2 YFSETQ. The CDR3 loop is CASSFASGTVLDTQYF. The CDR3 nucleotides read TGCGCCAGCAGCTTCGCCAGCGGGACGGTTTTGGATACGCAGTATTTT. The variable domain in full, with the rest retrieved from reference TRBV5-1 and TRBJ2-3, is KAGVTQTPRYLIKTRGQQVTLSCSPISGHRSVSWYQQTPGQGLQFLFEYFSETQRNKGNFPGRFSGRQFSNSRSEMNVSTLELGDSALYLCASSFASGTVLDTQYFGPGTRLTVL.

This clonotype was found many times. The gene calls are TRBV3-1 and TRBJ2-1; 11 bases line up with TRBD2. The CDR3 is 15 residues long. Germline V CDR1 and CDR2: LGHDT, YNNKEL (reference sequence). J was trimmed by 10 bases and V by 0 bases; bases with no gene match: 5. The CDR3 DNA reads TGTGCCAGCAGCCAAGATGGGTCTAGCGGGAGGGAGCAGTTCTTC. This gives the protein CASSQDGSSGREQFF.

A remark on this clonotype: A read error is possible here, since a much larger clone lies one base away. V gene TRBV29-1 combines with J gene TRBJ2-3, with a tentative D call TRBD1 (5 bases). This CDR3 is built from 14 residues. Germline V CDR1 and CDR2: SQVTM, ANQGSEA. The DNA of the CDR3 is TGCAGCGTTGTTTCGACCAGGGCCACAGATAGGCAGTATTTT. It yields the protein CSVVSTRATDRQYF.